The 10 T cell receptor beta chains presented below share a single source sample, sequenced in a study of control samples from healthy donors and cancer patients. The table came from immunoSEQ multiplex PCR; TCRdb's copy has only in-frame clones and leaves some out. This sample yields some 96,000 clones, of which roughly 93% are seen a single time; approximately 8% belongs to the top ten. The sample consisted of blood. These receptors all come from a young man in good health.

This clone was seen more than once but under ten times. This rearrangement joins TRBV15 to TRBJ2-7; D uncertain. This CDR3 is built from 15 residues. V lost 6 bases, J lost 2 bases, and 17 bases lay in between. The V gene's germline CDR1 is LNHNV and CDR2 YYDKDF (reference sequence). The CDR3 DNA reads TGTGCCACCAGTCCGCGGACGGCTTTGACCTACGAGCAGTACTTC. Its protein is CATSPRTALTYEQYF.

The V and J genes are TRBV18 and TRBJ1-1; TRBD1 is a possible D gene (6 bases). CDR1 KGHSH and CDR2 LQKENI come from the germline V gene. The ends were cut back, 0 bases at V and 3 bases at J, with 11 bases in the middle. The CDR3 length is 15 residues. The CDR3 here is CASSPPTGSYTEAFF. CDR3 nucleotide sequence: TGTGCCAGCTCACCACCCACAGGGTCATACACTGAAGCTTTCTTT.

This sequence joins TRBV11-3 and TRBJ1-1; weak D call: TRBD1 (6 bases). This CDR3 is built from 13 residues. Germline assignment: CDR1 SGHNT and CDR2 YENEEA. V was trimmed by 6 bases and J by 7 bases, leaving 15 bases between them. The CDR3 region is CASSYDRSGEAFF. As DNA, the CDR3 is TGTGCCAGCAGTTATGACAGGAGCGGTGAAGCTTTCTTT. Using reference TRBV11-3 and TRBJ1-1 for the parts outside the CDR3, the full variable domain is EAGVVQSPRYKIIEKKQPVAFWCNPISGHNTLYWYLQNLGQGPELLIRYENEEAVDDSQLPKDRFSAERLKGVDSTLKIQPAELGDSAVYLCASSYDRSGEAFFGQGTRLTVV.

This rearrangement joins TRBV7-2 to TRBJ2-7; 12 bases agree with TRBD2. There are 16 residues in the CDR3. V lost 2 bases, J lost 3 bases, and 5 bases stayed unmatched. Germline CDR1 and CDR2: SGHTA and FQGNSA. The chain's CDR3 is CASSLHGTSGFYEQYF. The CDR3, as DNA: TGTGCCAGCAGCTTACACGGGACTAGCGGGTTCTACGAGCAGTACTTC.

In this sample, this clone turned up once. CDR3 nucleotide sequence: TGCAGCGTTGTCGAGGGGCCAGCTTTCTTT. This sequence encodes CSVVEGPAFF. The chain carries TRBV29-1 and TRBJ1-1, with a tentative D call TRBD1 (5 bases). Germline loops: CDR1 SQVTM, CDR2 ANQGSEA. V was clipped by 4 bases and J by 10 bases, with 10 bases between them. The CDR3 totals 10 residues.

The chain links TRBV18 to TRBJ1-2; 7 nucleotides agree with TRBD1. This CDR3 region has 15 residues. With 3 bases clipped from V and 11 bases from J, the junction kept 15 bases outside the gene matches. Germline CDR1 KGHSH, CDR2 LQKENI. The DNA of the CDR3 is TGTGCCAGCTCACCGGGACAGACCTTTTCTTTGTGGTACACCTTC. Its protein product is CASSPGQTFSLWYTF.

Concerning this clone: Within the sample, other DNA sequences also encode this same CDR3. The chain couples TRBV5-1 to TRBJ1-6, with unresolved D. Germline V gene sequence: CDR1 SGHRS, CDR2 YFSETQ. V lost 1 base and J 5 bases, leaving 1 base between the germline ends. The CDR3 sequence is 12 residues long. In DNA, the CDR3 is TGCGCCAGCAGCTTGAATAATTCACCCCTCCACTTT. Translating gives CASSLNNSPLHF.

The V gene is TRBV20-1, the J gene TRBJ2-3, with 7 positions matching TRBD2. The CDR3 consists of 15 residues. Germline V gives CDR1 DFQATT, CDR2 SNEGSKA (reference sequence). The ends lost 3 bases at V and 6 bases at J; junction bases unmatched: 12. CDR3 protein: CSASLLASSDDTQYF. CDR3 DNA sequence: TGCAGTGCTAGTTTACTAGCGTCTTCGGACGATACGCAGTATTTT.

V and J are TRBV27 and TRBJ1-1; D is ambiguous. Germline V gene lookup returns CDR1 MNHEY and CDR2 SMNVEV (reference sequence). The ends were cut back, 4 bases at V and 1 base at J, with 7 bases in the middle. The CDR3 is 13 residues long. Here the CDR3 reads CASSSFGNTEAFF. In nucleotides, the CDR3 is TGTGCCAGCAGTTCTTTTGGGAACACTGAAGCTTTCTTT.

The genes are TRBV5-6 and TRBJ1-2, with 8 bases lining up with TRBD1. V trimming: 3 bases; J trimming: 6 bases; junction bases outside the gene matches: 7. Germline V gene data show CDR1 as SGHDT and CDR2 as YYEEEE. CDR3 length: 14 amino acids. The CDR3 DNA follows: TGTGCCAGCAGCTACGGGACAGGAGAGAATGGCTACACCTTC. Residues: CASSYGTGENGYTF.